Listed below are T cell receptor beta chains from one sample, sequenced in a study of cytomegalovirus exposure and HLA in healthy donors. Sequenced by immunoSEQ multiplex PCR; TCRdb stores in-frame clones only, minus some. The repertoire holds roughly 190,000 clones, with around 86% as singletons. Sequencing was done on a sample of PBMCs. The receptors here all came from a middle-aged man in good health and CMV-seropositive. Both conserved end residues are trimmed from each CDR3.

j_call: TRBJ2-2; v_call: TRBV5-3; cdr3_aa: ARSLELARTGELF
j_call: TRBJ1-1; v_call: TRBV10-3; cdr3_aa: AISASGTVNTEAF
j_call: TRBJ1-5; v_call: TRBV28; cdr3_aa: ASSPGSFGVNQPQH
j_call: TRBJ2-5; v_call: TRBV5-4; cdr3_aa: ASSLEGLAGGETQY
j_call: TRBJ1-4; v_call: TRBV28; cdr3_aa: ASATGPGGKLF
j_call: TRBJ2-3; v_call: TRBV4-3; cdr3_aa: ASSQVGVGTDTQY
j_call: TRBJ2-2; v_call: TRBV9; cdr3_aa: ASSVATGGELF
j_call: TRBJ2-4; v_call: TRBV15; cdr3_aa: ATSRDLQSGGAKNIQY
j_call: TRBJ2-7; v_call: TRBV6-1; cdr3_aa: ASSGGQGAYLSYEQY
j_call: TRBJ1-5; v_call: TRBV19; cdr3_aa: ASSISSASNQPQH
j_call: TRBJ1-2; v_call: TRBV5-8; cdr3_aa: ASSPFHWSGGPTSNYGYT
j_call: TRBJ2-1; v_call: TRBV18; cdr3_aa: ASSPKTAVSYNEQF
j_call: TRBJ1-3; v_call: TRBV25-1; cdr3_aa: ASSAYMGGGVSGNTIY
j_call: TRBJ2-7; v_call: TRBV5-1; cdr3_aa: ASSLEGTGNLDEQY
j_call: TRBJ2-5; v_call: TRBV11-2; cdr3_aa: ASSNGGLVTQY
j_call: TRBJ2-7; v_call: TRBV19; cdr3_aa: ASRTLDSYEQY
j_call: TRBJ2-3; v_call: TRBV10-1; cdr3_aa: ASSEVGVGGDTQY
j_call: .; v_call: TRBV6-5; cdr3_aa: ASAGGGYEQY
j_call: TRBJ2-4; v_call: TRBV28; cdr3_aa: ASSRPTSGAILAKNIQY
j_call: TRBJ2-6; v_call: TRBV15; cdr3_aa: ATARGLGGANVLT
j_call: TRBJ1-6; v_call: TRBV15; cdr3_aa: ATSSRTTGSPLH
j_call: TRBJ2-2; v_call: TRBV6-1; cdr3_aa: ASSSGTGDTGELF
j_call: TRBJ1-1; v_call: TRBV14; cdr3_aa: ASSQRTGNTEAF
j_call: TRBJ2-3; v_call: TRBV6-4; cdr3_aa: ASSDSSGGTDTQY
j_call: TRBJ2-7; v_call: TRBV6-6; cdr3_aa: ASSYIPASYEQY
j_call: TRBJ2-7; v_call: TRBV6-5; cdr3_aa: ASSLRQGAYEQY
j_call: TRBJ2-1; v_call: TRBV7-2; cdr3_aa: ASSSGVGGQGNEQF
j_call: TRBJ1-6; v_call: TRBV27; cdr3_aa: ASTFDNSPLH
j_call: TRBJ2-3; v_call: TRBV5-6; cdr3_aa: ASSLGTGKTDTQY
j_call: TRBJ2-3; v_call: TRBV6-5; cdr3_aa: ASGHSGGTDTQY
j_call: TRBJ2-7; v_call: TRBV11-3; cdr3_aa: ASSPRTGRGEQY
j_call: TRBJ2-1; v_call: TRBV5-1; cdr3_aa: ASSFQVTSSYNEQF
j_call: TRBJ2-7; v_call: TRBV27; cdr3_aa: ASQRQAAYEQY
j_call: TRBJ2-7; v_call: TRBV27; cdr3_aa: ASRRGTGGSYEQY
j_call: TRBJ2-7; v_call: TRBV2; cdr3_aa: ASSSHRTDSYEQY
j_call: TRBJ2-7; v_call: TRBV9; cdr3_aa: ASSPLAGRSYEQY
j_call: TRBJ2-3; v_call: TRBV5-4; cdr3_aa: ASSSNVGTTTTSTDTQY
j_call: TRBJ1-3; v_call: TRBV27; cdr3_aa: ASSPQGSSGNTIY
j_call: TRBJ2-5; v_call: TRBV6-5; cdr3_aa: ASRQAGRGQY
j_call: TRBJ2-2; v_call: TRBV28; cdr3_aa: ASSLTSGGAGELF
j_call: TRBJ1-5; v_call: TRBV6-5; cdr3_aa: ASSFRGQPQH
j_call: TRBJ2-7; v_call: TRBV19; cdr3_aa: ASSMDRGMAEQY
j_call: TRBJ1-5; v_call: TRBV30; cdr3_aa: AWSRGTGDGQPQH
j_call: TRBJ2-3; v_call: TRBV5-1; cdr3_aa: ASSLGDIDTDTQY
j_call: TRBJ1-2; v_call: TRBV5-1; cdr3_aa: ASSLGQDLYGYT
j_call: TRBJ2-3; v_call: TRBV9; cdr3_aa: ASSLTPSTDTQY
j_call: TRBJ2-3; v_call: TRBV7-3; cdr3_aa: ASSFRLGDTQY
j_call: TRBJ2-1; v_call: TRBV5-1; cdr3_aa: ASRTGNEQF
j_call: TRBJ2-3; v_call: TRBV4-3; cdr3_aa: ASSQRDRAADTQY
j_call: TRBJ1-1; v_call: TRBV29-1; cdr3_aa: SVVEEVEAF
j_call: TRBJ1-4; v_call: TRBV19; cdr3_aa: ASSRTGSNEKLF
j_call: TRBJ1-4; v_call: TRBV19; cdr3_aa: ASSIRGQGLVGGEKLF
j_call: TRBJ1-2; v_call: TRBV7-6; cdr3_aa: ASSPTGQGSYGYT
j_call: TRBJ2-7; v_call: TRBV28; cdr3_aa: ASSLSGTGVGEQY
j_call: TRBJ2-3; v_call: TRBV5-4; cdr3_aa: ASRSGGAQDTQY